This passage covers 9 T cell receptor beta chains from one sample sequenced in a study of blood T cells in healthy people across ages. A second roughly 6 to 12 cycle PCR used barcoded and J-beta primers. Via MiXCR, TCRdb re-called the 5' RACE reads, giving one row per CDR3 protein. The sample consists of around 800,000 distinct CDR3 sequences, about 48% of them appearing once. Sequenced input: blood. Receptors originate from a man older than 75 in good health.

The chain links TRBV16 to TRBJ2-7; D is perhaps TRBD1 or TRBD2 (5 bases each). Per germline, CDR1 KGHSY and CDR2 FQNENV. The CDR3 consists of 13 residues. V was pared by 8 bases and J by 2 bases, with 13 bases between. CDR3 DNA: TGTGCCAGCTCGGTCGGGGCGCCCTACGAGCAGTACTTC. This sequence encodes CASSVGAPYEQYF. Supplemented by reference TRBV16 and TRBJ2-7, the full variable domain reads GEEVAQTPKHLVRGEGQKAKLYCAPIKGHSYVFWYQQVLKNEFKFLISFQNENVFDETGMPKERFSAKCLPNSPCSLEIQATKLEDSAVYFCASSVGAPYEQYFGPGTRLTVT.

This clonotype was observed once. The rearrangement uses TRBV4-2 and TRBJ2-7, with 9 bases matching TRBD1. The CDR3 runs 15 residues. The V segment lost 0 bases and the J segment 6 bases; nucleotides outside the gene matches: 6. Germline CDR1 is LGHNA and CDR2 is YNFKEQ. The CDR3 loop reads CASSQERDRVFEQYF. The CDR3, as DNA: TGTGCCAGCAGCCAAGAAAGGGACAGGGTGTTCGAGCAGTACTTC.

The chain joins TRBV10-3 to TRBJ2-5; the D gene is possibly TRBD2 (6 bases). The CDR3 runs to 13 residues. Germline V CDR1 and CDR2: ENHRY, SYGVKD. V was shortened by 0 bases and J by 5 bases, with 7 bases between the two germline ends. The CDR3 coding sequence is TGTGCCATCAGTGAGTCGGCGGGGGAGACCCAGTACTTC. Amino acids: CAISESAGETQYF.

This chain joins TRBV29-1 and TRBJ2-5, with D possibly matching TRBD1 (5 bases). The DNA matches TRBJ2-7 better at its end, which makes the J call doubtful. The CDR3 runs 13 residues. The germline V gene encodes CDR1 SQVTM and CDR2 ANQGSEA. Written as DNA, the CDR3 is TGCAGCGCCGAGGTGCAGGGTGCCCACGAGCAGTACTTC. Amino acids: CSAEVQGAHEQYF.

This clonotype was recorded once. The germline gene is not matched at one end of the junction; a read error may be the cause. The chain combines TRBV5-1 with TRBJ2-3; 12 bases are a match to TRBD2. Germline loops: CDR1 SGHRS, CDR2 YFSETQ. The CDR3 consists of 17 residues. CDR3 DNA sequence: TGCGCCGGCAGCCCAGGACTAGCGGGAACTAGCACAGATACGCAGTATTTT. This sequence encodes CAGSPGLAGTSTDTQYF.

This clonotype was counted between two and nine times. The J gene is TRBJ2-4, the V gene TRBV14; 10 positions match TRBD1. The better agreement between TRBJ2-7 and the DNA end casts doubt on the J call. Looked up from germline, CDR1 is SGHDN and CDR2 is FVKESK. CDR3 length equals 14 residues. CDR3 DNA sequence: TGTGCCAGCAGCCGACGGGACAGGGGCTACGAGCAGTACTTC. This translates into CASSRRDRGYEQYF.

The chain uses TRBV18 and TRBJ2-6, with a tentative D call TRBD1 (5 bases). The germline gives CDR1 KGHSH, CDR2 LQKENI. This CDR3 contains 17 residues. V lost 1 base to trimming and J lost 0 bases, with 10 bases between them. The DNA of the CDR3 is TGTGCCAGCTCACCACAGGGGTCCCGCTCTGGGGCCAACGTCCTGACTTTC. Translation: CASSPQGSRSGANVLTF.

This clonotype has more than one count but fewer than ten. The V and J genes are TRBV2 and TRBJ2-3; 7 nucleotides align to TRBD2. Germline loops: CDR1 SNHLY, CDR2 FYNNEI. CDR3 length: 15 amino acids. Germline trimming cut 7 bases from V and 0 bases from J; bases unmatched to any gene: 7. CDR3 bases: TGTGCCAGCATCAAGAGCGGGATGAGCACAGATACGCAGTATTTT. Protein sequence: CASIKSGMSTDTQYF.

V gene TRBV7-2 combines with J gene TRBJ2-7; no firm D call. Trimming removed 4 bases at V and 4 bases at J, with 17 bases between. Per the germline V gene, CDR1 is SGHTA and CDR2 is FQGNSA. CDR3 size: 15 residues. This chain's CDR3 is CASSSGPGESYEQYF. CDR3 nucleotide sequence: TGTGCCAGCAGCTCGGGCCCAGGCGAATCATACGAGCAGTACTTC. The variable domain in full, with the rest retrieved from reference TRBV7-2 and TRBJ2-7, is GAGVSQSPSNKVTEKGKDVELRCDPISGHTALYWYRQSLGQGLEFLIYFQGNSAPDKSGLPSDRFSAERTGGSVSTLTIQRTQQEDSAVYLCASSSGPGESYEQYFGPGTRLTVT.